One sample yielded the 15 T cell receptor beta chains listed below, sequenced in a study of the immune and genomic landscape of osteosarcoma. The post-treatment osteosarcoma tumors were primary, local recurrence or metastasis specimens from poor-prognosis patients. Method: immunoSEQ multiplex PCR; TCRdb's copy keeps in-frame clones and lacks some. The table records several thousand clones, around 80% of them present only once. Input material: osteosarcoma tumor tissue from the lung. The source is a human donor with osteosarcoma.

This clone was counted between two and nine times. The V and J genes are TRBV5-8 and TRBJ2-4, with 8 bases identical to TRBD1. This CDR3 is built from 18 residues. The J segment lost 3 bases and the V segment lost 3 bases, leaving 14 bases of the junction unmatched. CDR1 is SGHTS, CDR2 YDEGEE, per germline. CDR3 sequence reads: CASSWPRGREVVKNIQYF. The CDR3 DNA reads as TGTGCCAGCAGCTGGCCCAGGGGGCGAGAGGTAGTCAAAAACATTCAGTACTTC.

V and J are TRBV12-5 and TRBJ1-6; D is perhaps TRBD1 (5 bases). V lost 0 bases and J lost 7, with 13 bases in between. CDR3 size: 16 residues. Germline CDR1 is LGHNT and CDR2 is FRNRAP. The CDR3 DNA reads TGTGCTAGTGGTTTGGTAGACAGACGCCCCAATTCACCCCTCCACTTT. Translation gives CASGLVDRRPNSPLHF.

Only one count was recorded for this clone. The rearrangement joins TRBV27 to TRBJ1-1; D remains ambiguous. This CDR3 has 16 residues. Trimming stripped 4 bases from V and 1 base from J, with 16 bases between. CDR1 MNHEY and CDR2 SMNVEV come from the germline V gene (reference sequence). CDR3 sequence (DNA): TGTGCCAGCAGTTATACCATAGGTGGTTCGAACACTGAAGCTTTCTTT. It is translated as CASSYTIGGSNTEAFF.

The CDR3 sequence is CASSPSGIPGNTIYF. The CDR3, as DNA: TGTGCCAGCAGTCCGTCAGGGATCCCTGGAAACACCATATATTTT. The rearrangement joins TRBV6-5 to TRBJ1-3, with D tentatively TRBD1 (5 bases). V lost 5 bases, J lost 2 bases, and 13 bases lay in between. The CDR3 runs 15 residues. Germline V lookup: CDR1 MNHEY, CDR2 SVGAGI.

This rearrangement joins TRBV10-2 to TRBJ2-3; D uncertain. CDR1 is WSHSY, CDR2 SAAADI, per germline. CDR3 length: 13 residues. Trimming shortened V by 6 bases and J by 0 bases, and 7 bases separated the two germline ends. The CDR3 loop reads CASRGRSTDTQYF. CDR3 coding DNA: TGCGCCAGCAGAGGCAGGAGCACAGATACGCAGTATTTT.

The chain uses TRBV27 and TRBJ2-2, with no clear D. The CDR3 sequence is 16 residues long. The germline gives CDR1 MNHEY, CDR2 SMNVEV (reference sequence). Trimming shortened V by 1 base and J by 1 base, and 10 bases separated the two germline ends. The CDR3 here is CASSLFGTMNTGELFF. The CDR3 nucleotides read TGTGCCAGCAGTTTATTCGGCACCATGAACACCGGGGAGCTGTTTTTT.

The rearrangement joins TRBV30 to TRBJ2-7; perhaps D is TRBD1 or TRBD2 (6 bases each). With 3 bases removed from V and 2 bases from J, the gap between germline ends came to 11 bases. Looked up from germline, CDR1 is GTSNPN and CDR2 is SVGIG (reference sequence). CDR3 length: 13 amino acids. CDR3 sequence: CAWSGGLAYEQYF. The CDR3 region has the DNA TGTGCCTGGAGCGGGGGCCTTGCCTACGAGCAGTACTTC.

This clone has a handful of counts. This chain joins TRBV27 and TRBJ2-5; D uncertain. The CDR3 runs 11 residues. CDR1 is MNHEY and CDR2 is SMNVEV in the germline V gene (reference sequence). V lost 8 bases, J lost 5 bases, and 9 bases lay in between. The CDR3 protein is CASGWGETQYF. The CDR3 region has the DNA TGTGCCAGCGGGTGGGGTGAGACCCAGTACTTC.

This CDR3 reads CASSGGAAYEQYF. The CDR3 DNA reads as TGTGCCAGCTCCGGGGGGGCCGCCTACGAGCAGTACTTC. This sequence joins TRBV18 and TRBJ2-7; 8 nucleotides align to TRBD2. V lost 6 bases, J lost 2 bases, and 3 bases stayed unmatched. Germline V gives CDR1 KGHSH, CDR2 LQKENI. This CDR3 has 13 amino acids.

This chain links TRBV7-3 with TRBJ1-2, with D uncertain. V lost 5 bases, J lost 2 bases, and 9 bases lay in between. The germline V gene encodes CDR1 SGHTA and CDR2 FQGTGA. The CDR3 loop spans 13 amino acids. In nucleotides, the CDR3 is TGTGCCAGCAGCCCTGGGGAGAACTATGGCTACACCTTC. Its translation is CASSPGENYGYTF.

The V gene is TRBV5-4, the J gene TRBJ2-3, with D possibly matching TRBD2 (5 bases). CDR3 length: 13 residues. Trimming took off 3 bases at V and 4 bases at J, with 9 bases between the two ends. The germline V gene has CDR1 SGHNT and CDR2 YYREEE (reference sequence). The CDR3 region is CASSSGLSDTQYF. The CDR3 region has the DNA TGTGCCAGCAGCTCCGGACTTTCAGATACGCAGTATTTT.

The V call is TRBV19, the J call TRBJ1-5; D remains unclear. The length of the CDR3 is 15 residues. CDR1 LNHDA and CDR2 SQIVND come from the germline V gene (reference sequence). V lost 1 base to trimming and J lost 3 bases, with 10 bases between them. CDR3 region: CASSIGSGYNQPQHF. CDR3 sequence (DNA): TGTGCCAGTAGTATAGGTTCGGGGTACAATCAGCCCCAGCATTTT.

Only one count was recorded for this clone. The chain combines TRBV2 with TRBJ2-3; 7 bases agree with TRBD1. Germline CDR1 is SNHLY and CDR2 is FYNNEI. The CDR3 has 16 residues. The J segment lost 2 bases and the V segment lost 6 bases, leaving 11 bases of the junction unmatched. DNA of the CDR3: TGTGCCAGCAGGTTCTCAAAAGACAGGGACACAGATACGCAGTATTTT. This codes for CASRFSKDRDTDTQYF.

CDR3 DNA sequence: TGCAGCGCGACTACAGGGACAGGGGTTCCAGATACGCAGTATTTT. Its translation: CSATTGTGVPDTQYF. The V call is TRBV29-1, the J call TRBJ2-3; 10 bases line up with TRBD1. Germline V gives CDR1 SQVTM, CDR2 ANQGSEA. CDR3 length equals 15 residues. After removal of 7 bases from V and 4 bases from J, the junction contained 11 bases not matched to a gene.

This clone showed up just a few times. The gene calls are TRBV7-2 and TRBJ1-5; possibly TRBD1 for D (6 bases). Per germline, CDR1 SGHTA and CDR2 FQGNSA. V lost 8 bases, J lost 4 bases, and 18 bases lay in between. The CDR3 covers 15 residues. The CDR3 loop reads CASSPSGGTNQPQHF. For the CDR3, the DNA is TGTGCCAGCTCCCCATCCGGGGGCACAAATCAGCCCCAGCATTTT.